The present T cell receptor beta chain was sequenced within a study of cytomegalovirus exposure and HLA in healthy donors. The PCR had 60 Vbeta and 13 Jbeta primers. Profiling relied on immunoSEQ multiplex PCR, and the TCRdb table lists in-frame clones only, not all of them. The table lists about 120,000 clones, over 75% of them singletons. V dropped 6 bases and J dropped 4; count of bases not matched to a gene: 23. The CDR3 spans 21 residues. Germline V CDR1 and CDR2: LNHDA, SQIVND (reference sequence). The sequence was obtained from a man aged 30-40 years in good health and CMV-seronegative. The chain couples TRBV19 to TRBJ2-6, with TRBD1 identical over 8 bases. Input material: PBMCs. The CDR3 spells CASSQPSDRDRIFYGANVLTF. The CDR3 DNA is TGTGCCAGTAGCCAACCGTCGGACCGGGACAGGATATTTTACGGGGCCAACGTCCTGACTTTC.